This TCR beta chain was identified during a study of blood T cell repertoires in COVID-19. Study context: COVID-19 samples, acute and convalescent, were from the United States, Italy and Spain. PBMCs, B-cell-depleted T cells, or T cells provided the cDNA or gDNA that made up the material.

Germline CDR1 SGHTA, CDR2 FQGTGA. Trimming took 4 bases from V and 5 from J, leaving 12 bases between them. The CDR3 is 14 amino acids. Authors' analysis steps: The assay estimated nucleated cells by amplifying reference gene primers. Generated by immunoSEQ multiplex PCR, the TCRdb table keeps only in-frame clones and is missing some. V, J and clone size derive from that table, while D and trimming were established from the DNA sequence. The data contain some 83,000 clones, around 85% of them seen just once; the ten biggest clones take up under 5%. The sequenced sample was peripheral blood. V usage is TRBV7-3 and J usage is TRBJ2-1; perhaps TRBD1 as D (8 bases). The TCR was taken from a woman aged 80 or older with active or convalescent COVID-19. CDR3 region: CASSSTGGDNEQFF. The CDR3 nucleotides read TGTGCCAGCAGCTCCACAGGGGGGGACAATGAGCAGTTCTTC.